Shown below are 20 T cell receptor beta chains from a single sample sequenced in a study of blood T cells in healthy people across ages. The use of a sample-barcoded 5' primer and a J-beta primer mix characterized a second PCR of roughly 6 to 11 cycles. TCRdb called the 5' RACE reads again in MiXCR, with one record for every CDR3 protein. The sample records 790,000 or so distinct CDR3 sequences, just over 55% being singletons. Sequenced sample: blood. These receptors were taken from a man aged 35 to 55 in good health.

The chain's CDR3 is CASNPWTSGNEQFF. As DNA, the CDR3 is TGTGCCAGCAACCCCTGGACTAGCGGCAATGAGCAGTTCTTC. The chain joins TRBV12-3 or TRBV12-4 to TRBJ2-1; 10 bases are a match to TRBD2. V gave up 7 bases and J gave up 6 bases; unmatched junction bases: 6. The CDR3 is made up of 14 amino acids.

This chain connects TRBV5-1 to TRBJ2-5, with D uncertain. Germline V gene data show CDR1 as SGHRS and CDR2 as YFSETQ. CDR3 length equals 14 residues. Between the trimmed V and J ends, which lost 0 bases and 4 bases, there was a span of 10 bases. As DNA, the CDR3 is TGCGCCAGCAGCTTGGAGGGTAGCCGAGAGACCCAGTACTTC. Translation gives CASSLEGSRETQYF.

The V and J genes are TRBV7-2 and TRBJ2-2; no definite D call. The germline V gene has CDR1 SGHTA and CDR2 FQGNSA. CDR3 length: 12 amino acids. Trimming removed 4 bases at V and 4 bases at J, with 4 bases between. The DNA for the CDR3 is TGTGCCAGCAGCTCCCCCACCGGGGAGCTGTTTTTT. Its protein product is CASSSPTGELFF.

This chain connects TRBV7-9 to TRBJ2-3; tentatively, D is TRBD1 (7 bases). The CDR3 is made up of 16 amino acids. The germline V gene has CDR1 SEHNR and CDR2 FQNEAQ (reference sequence). Trimming cost V 3 bases and J 3 bases, with 16 bases left between them. DNA of the CDR3: TGTGCCAGCAGCTTCCCCAGGGGGGAGAGGACAGATACGCAGTATTTT. Its protein product is CASSFPRGERTDTQYF.

This clonotype was observed a handful of times. V usage is TRBV4-3 and J usage is TRBJ2-7, with D maybe TRBD2 (6 bases). Trimming pared 0 bases from V and 3 bases from J, leaving 15 bases between. Germline V gene data show CDR1 as LGHNA and CDR2 as YSLEER. The CDR3 extends over 16 amino acids. CDR3 sequence reads: CASSQDRGFTYYEQYF. The DNA for the CDR3 is TGCGCCAGCAGCCAAGATCGGGGGTTTACGTACTACGAGCAGTACTTC.

The chain links TRBV6-1 to TRBJ1-6; 9 nucleotides align to TRBD1. The V and J ends lost 6 bases and 7 bases, in that order; junction bases with no gene match: 19. The CDR3 loop spans 19 amino acids. Germline CDR1 MNHNS, CDR2 SASEGT. DNA for the CDR3: TGTGCCAGCAGGATCTCCGGGACAGGGAACACCCAGCCCAATTCACCCCTCCACTTT. Amino acid sequence: CASRISGTGNTQPNSPLHF.

This chain connects TRBV15 to TRBJ2-1, with 10 bases lining up with TRBD1. The germline V gene encodes CDR1 LNHNV and CDR2 YYDKDF (reference sequence). The CDR3 has 18 amino acids. Losses at the gene ends were 4 bases for V and 2 bases for J; bases not matched to a gene: 11. CDR3 sequence: CATSTLGTGEGAYNEQFF. CDR3 DNA: TGTGCCACCAGCACCCTAGGGACAGGGGAAGGGGCCTACAATGAGCAGTTCTTC. Variable domain in full (rest from reference TRBV15 and TRBJ2-1): DAMVIQNPRYQVTQFGKPVTLSCSQTLNHNVMYWYQQKSSQAPKLLFHYYDKDFNNEADTPDNFQSRRPNTSFCFLDIRSPGLGDTAMYLCATSTLGTGEGAYNEQFFGPGTRLTVL.

This clonotype has only a few counts. The rearrangement joins TRBV27 to TRBJ2-3; 8 nucleotides agree with TRBD2. From germline, CDR1 is MNHEY and CDR2 SMNVEV (reference sequence). V shed 4 bases and J 2 bases; nucleotides not matched to a gene: 8. The CDR3 is 16 residues long. The CDR3 here is CASSWILAGTTDTQYF. CDR3 DNA: TGTGCCAGCAGTTGGATTCTAGCGGGCACCACAGATACGCAGTATTTT.

The rearrangement joins TRBV5-1 to TRBJ2-1, with TRBD2 as a possible D gene (6 bases). The DNA matches TRBJ2-7 better at its end, which makes the J call doubtful. The CDR3 length is 16 residues. CDR1 and CDR2 (germline): SGHRS, YFSETQ. In DNA form, the CDR3 reads TGCGCCAGCAGCTTCGGGAGACAGCCGACACACTACGAGCAGTACTTC. Translating gives CASSFGRQPTHYEQYF.

This clonotype is a singleton in its sample. Relative to the germline gene, one junction end is altered; a read error may explain this. J is TRBJ2-1 and V is TRBV7-3; TRBD2 matches at 7 bases. This CDR3 comprises 14 residues. Germline CDR1 and CDR2: SGHTA and FQGTGA. CDR3: CASSLAGANKEQFF. DNA for the CDR3: TGTGCCAGCAGCTTAGCGGGAGCCAACAAGGAGCAGTTCTTC. The full variable domain, in which reference TRBV7-3 and TRBJ2-1 provide the parts outside the CDR3, is GAGVSQTPSNKVTEKGKYVELRCDPISGHTALYWYRQSLGQGPEFLIYFQGTGAADDSGLPNDRFFAVRPEGSVSTLKIQRTERGDSAVYLCASSLAGANKEQFFGPGTRLTVL.

A single count supports this clonotype. The J gene is TRBJ1-1, the V gene TRBV5-4; D gene unclear. V gave up 4 bases and J gave up 2 bases, with 15 bases separating them. The CDR3 contains 15 residues. CDR1 is SGHNT, CDR2 YYREEE, per germline (reference sequence). The CDR3 region is CASSLPIGPNTEAFF. CDR3 DNA sequence: TGTGCCAGCAGCCTCCCCATTGGACCCAACACTGAAGCTTTCTTT.

The rearrangement uses TRBV20-1 and TRBJ2-3, with TRBD1 as a possible D gene (6 bases). Germline V gene lookup returns CDR1 DFQATT and CDR2 SNEGSKA (reference sequence). The CDR3 runs to 16 residues. The germline V and J ends were trimmed by 3 bases and 3 bases, with 19 bases remaining between them. Here the CDR3 reads CSARDEGEYMTDTQYF. Written as DNA, the CDR3 is TGCAGTGCTAGGGACGAGGGGGAGTATATGACAGATACGCAGTATTTT.

This chain links TRBV29-1 with TRBJ2-3; D may be TRBD2 (5 bases). Germline CDR1 reads SQVTM; CDR2 reads ANQGSEA. V lost 4 bases and J lost 0, with 14 bases in between. This CDR3 region has 15 residues. The CDR3 protein is CSVVLTSGSTDTQYF. For the CDR3, the DNA is TGCAGCGTTGTACTAACTAGTGGGAGCACAGATACGCAGTATTTT.

CDR3 residues: CATSARGGGSTNEQYF. CDR3 in DNA: TGTGCCACCAGTGCCCGCGGCGGAGGGAGTACAAATGAGCAGTACTTC. The gene calls are TRBV24-1 and TRBJ2-5; possibly TRBD2 for D (6 bases). CDR3 length equals 16 residues. Between the trimmed V and J ends, which lost 5 bases and 11 bases, there was a span of 26 bases. From germline, CDR1 is KGHDR and CDR2 SFDVKD.

The chain couples TRBV13 to TRBJ1-6; D perhaps matches TRBD1 (5 bases). Germline-derived CDR1 and CDR2 are PRHDT and FYEKMQ (reference sequence). Trimming took 3 bases from V and 6 from J, leaving 18 bases between them. The length of the CDR3 is 17 residues. CDR3 in DNA: TGTGCCAGCAGCTTTCGTTCTGGGGGACGGTTTAATTCACCCCTCCACTTT. It yields the protein CASSFRSGGRFNSPLHF.

The V call is TRBV7-2, the J call TRBJ2-3; 7 bases map to TRBD2. The germline gives CDR1 SGHTA, CDR2 FQGNSA. The CDR3 has 16 residues. The trim removed 1 base at V and 3 bases at J, leaving 7 bases unmatched. The CDR3 spells CASSLDPRAGTDTQYF. The CDR3 coding sequence is TGTGCCAGCAGCTTAGACCCACGAGCGGGAACAGATACGCAGTATTTT.

The chain recombines TRBV20-1 with TRBJ2-3; D is uncertain. The CDR3 length is 16 residues. CDR1 DFQATT and CDR2 SNEGSKA come from the germline V gene (reference sequence). Trimming left V 2 bases short and J 2 bases short, with 17 bases between. CDR3 bases: TGCAGTGCTAGACCTCTTTTCACGAAGATCACAGATACGCAGTATTTT. It is translated as CSARPLFTKITDTQYF.

The genes are TRBV4-3 and TRBJ2-7; D ambiguous. Germline CDR1 is LGHNA and CDR2 is YSLEER. V shed 1 base and J shed 0 bases, with 10 bases lying between them. This CDR3 comprises 15 residues. CDR3 DNA sequence: TGCGCCAGCAGCCAAGGCCCGACTCGCTCCTACGAGCAGTACTTC. Its translation: CASSQGPTRSYEQYF.

The chain joins TRBV29-1 to TRBJ2-3; 7 bases match TRBD2. In germline, CDR1 is SQVTM, CDR2 ANQGSEA. The CDR3 length is 12 residues. Unmatched junction bases numbered 7, after V lost 7 bases and J lost 6 bases. CDR3 loop: CSARTRSDTQYF. CDR3 sequence (DNA): TGCAGCGCCAGGACTAGGAGTGATACGCAGTATTTT.

This clonotype was seen a handful of times. The chain has TRBV7-3 and TRBJ2-5, with a weak D call TRBD2 (7 bases). The CDR3 is 16 residues long. Germline V gene sequence: CDR1 SGHTA, CDR2 FQGTGA. Between the trimmed V and J ends, which lost 1 base and 0 bases, there was a span of 12 bases. DNA for the CDR3: TGTGCCAGCAGCTTAATGGGCGGGGGCAACCAAGAGACCCAGTACTTC. It encodes CASSLMGGGNQETQYF.